The 22 T cell receptor beta chains below all came from one sample that was sequenced in a study of metastatic and nonmetastatic thyroid tumors. There were no patients who had received any treatment before thyroid surgery. TCRdb redid the clone calls on the PCR reads using MiXCR. The data contain tens of thousands of clones, under 15% of them seen just once; the ten biggest clones take up 7% to 9%. Material for sequencing was tumor tissue. Receptor source: a female donor with papillary thyroid cancer or a benign thyroid nodule (not recorded which). Some clones in this sample may be carry-over from other donors' samples.

This clone occurred a few times. This could be a read error, since a much larger clone is one nucleotide away. The chain is built from TRBV29-1 and TRBJ2-5; D unresolved. Trimming removed 8 bases at V and 5 bases at J, with 15 bases between. Germline CDR1 and CDR2: SQVTM and ANQGSEA. This CDR3 region has 12 residues. In nucleotides, the CDR3 is TGCAGCTCCGGGCCCAATTGGGAGACCCAGTACTTC. Its protein product is CSSGPNWETQYF.

This clone was recorded at least ten times. This chain joins TRBV19 and TRBJ2-7, with 8 bases fitting TRBD1. Germline CDR1 reads LNHDA; CDR2 reads SQIVND (reference sequence). This CDR3 is 15 amino acids long. V gave up 5 bases and J gave up 5 bases; unmatched junction bases: 11. CDR3 region: CASSARQGTQNEQYF. The CDR3 coding sequence is TGTGCCAGTAGTGCAAGACAGGGGACGCAAAACGAGCAGTACTTC.

This clone was found many times. This rearrangement joins TRBV6-1 to TRBJ2-3, with TRBD1 as a possible D gene (5 bases). V was trimmed by 6 bases and J by 3 bases, leaving 19 bases between them. CDR3 length: 16 residues. CDR1 is MNHNS and CDR2 is SASEGT in the germline V gene. The CDR3, as DNA: TGTGCCAGCAGAAGGGTGTTTGGGGCACGTACAGATACGCAGTATTTT. Its translation: CASRRVFGARTDTQYF.

This clone was observed at least ten times. The chain carries TRBV5-1 and TRBJ1-5, with 9 bases identical to TRBD1. Germline V gene sequence: CDR1 SGHRS, CDR2 YFSETQ. The J segment lost 3 bases and the V segment lost 4 bases, leaving 5 bases of the junction unmatched. This CDR3 is built from 15 residues. CDR3 protein: CASSLGQGFNQPQHF. CDR3 in DNA: TGCGCCAGCAGCCTGGGACAGGGTTTCAATCAGCCCCAGCATTTT.

This clone has ten or more counts. This rearrangement joins TRBV4-1 to TRBJ1-3; the D gene is possibly TRBD1 (5 bases). Germline V gene lookup returns CDR1 MGHRA and CDR2 YSYEKL. CDR3 size: 14 residues. V was cut by 5 bases and J by 4 bases, with 12 bases left in between. In nucleotides, the CDR3 is TGCGCCAGCAGCGCCCGGGACGGAGGAAACACCATATATTTT. Its protein product is CASSARDGGNTIYF.

The table lists this clone with many counts. The chain links TRBV6-1 to TRBJ1-4; D uncertain. The V gene lost 4 bases and the J gene lost 3 bases, with 15 bases spanning the gap. CDR1 MNHNS and CDR2 SASEGT come from the germline V gene. The CDR3 is 16 residues long. The CDR3 sequence is CASSATEVVPNEKLFF. The CDR3 nucleotides read TGTGCCAGCAGTGCCACAGAGGTAGTGCCTAATGAAAAACTGTTTTTT.

This clone was counted ten times or more. This chain connects TRBV9 to TRBJ1-1; D is unclear. The CDR3 is made up of 14 amino acids. CDR1 SGDLS and CDR2 YYNGEE come from the germline V gene. With 4 bases removed from V and 6 bases from J, the gap between germline ends came to 16 bases. The chain's CDR3 is CASSPPGVVSEAFF. The CDR3 nucleotides read TGTGCCAGCAGCCCCCCCGGTGTAGTCTCTGAAGCTTTCTTT.

This clone was observed many times. CDR3 protein: CASSYILAQRSSYNEQFF. The CDR3 DNA is TGTGCCAGCAGTTACATACTCGCCCAGAGGAGCTCCTACAATGAGCAGTTCTTC. The chain couples TRBV6-2 or TRBV6-3 to TRBJ2-1; D remains ambiguous. This CDR3 contains 18 residues. Germline loops: CDR1 MNHEY, CDR2 SVGEGT. V was cut by 2 bases and J by 0 bases, with 17 bases left in between.

This clone was picked up a small number of times. This may be a read error: a much more frequent sequence differs by one nucleotide. V usage is TRBV6-1 and J usage is TRBJ2-5; 8 bases line up with TRBD2. Germline loops: CDR1 MNHNS, CDR2 SASEGT. The CDR3 has 15 residues. The CDR3 protein is CASSPPGLGQDTQYF. Written as DNA, the CDR3 is TGTGCCAGCAGTCCCCCGGGACTAGGACAAGATACCCAGTACTTC.

This clone has ten or more counts. This rearrangement joins TRBV19 to TRBJ2-7; possibly TRBD1 or TRBD2 for D (5 bases each). V was pared by 4 bases and J by 2 bases, with 18 bases between. This CDR3 contains 16 residues. CDR1 is LNHDA, CDR2 SQIVND, per germline (reference sequence). The CDR3 sequence is CASSSSGSLGTYEQYF. The CDR3 DNA reads as TGTGCCAGTAGTAGTTCAGGGAGCTTAGGGACCTACGAGCAGTACTTC. The complete variable domain, with remaining parts taken from reference TRBV19 and TRBJ2-7, reads DGGITQSPKYLFRKEGQNVTLSCEQNLNHDAMYWYRQDPGQGLRLIYYSQIVNDFQKGDIAEGYSVSREKKESFPLTVTSAQKNPTAFYLCASSSSGSLGTYEQYFGPGTRLTVT.

The genes are TRBV5-5 and TRBJ2-3; 9 positions agree with TRBD2. Looked up from germline, CDR1 is SGHKS and CDR2 is YYEKEE (reference sequence). This CDR3 has 15 residues. J lost 11 bases, V lost 6 bases, and 16 bases had no gene match. Here the CDR3 reads CASIILWTSALQQYF. CDR3 nucleotide sequence: TGTGCCAGCATCATACTCTGGACTAGCGCCCTGCAGCAGTATTTT.

At least ten counts were recorded for this clone. The gene calls are TRBV20-1 and TRBJ2-7; TRBD2 might be the D (5 bases). Trimming cost V 0 bases and J 3 bases, with 15 bases left between them. Germline V gene lookup returns CDR1 DFQATT and CDR2 SNEGSKA (reference sequence). The CDR3 is 15 residues long. The CDR3 DNA reads as TGCAGTGCTAGAGATCCGGCTAGCCGATACTACGAGCAGTACTTC. Its protein product is CSARDPASRYYEQYF.

This clone was detected ten times or more. The chain couples TRBV6-1 to TRBJ2-7, with a tentative D call TRBD1 (5 bases). Trimming pared 5 bases from V and 2 bases from J, leaving 10 bases between. The CDR3 loop spans 13 amino acids. Per the germline V gene, CDR1 is MNHNS and CDR2 is SASEGT. This chain's CDR3 is CASSYQGPYEQYF. CDR3 DNA: TGTGCCAGCAGTTATCAGGGCCCCTACGAGCAGTACTTC.

The V gene is TRBV28, the J gene TRBJ2-7; D gene unclear. CDR1 is MDHEN and CDR2 is SYDVKM in the germline V gene. Trimming removed 4 bases from V and 3 bases from J, with 10 bases in between. The CDR3 extends over 13 amino acids. Written as DNA, the CDR3 is TGTGCCAGCAGTTCGAACGACAACTACGAGCAGTACTTC. Residues: CASSSNDNYEQYF.

This clone was counted ten times or more. J is TRBJ1-2 and V is TRBV5-6; 7 bases are a match to TRBD1. Trimming cost V 1 base and J 6 bases; bases outside gene matches: 15. This CDR3 region has 17 residues. CDR1 and CDR2 (germline): SGHDT, YYEEEE. Here the CDR3 reads CASSLFVRGRDRDGYTF. CDR3 in DNA: TGTGCCAGCAGCTTGTTTGTAAGGGGCAGAGACAGGGATGGCTACACCTTC.

This clone was found many times. Other DNA sequences in this sample translate to the same CDR3. The chain is built from TRBV7-3 and TRBJ2-1; 8 nucleotides align to TRBD2. The germline V gene encodes CDR1 SGHTA and CDR2 FQGTGA. Unmatched junction bases numbered 3, after V lost 6 bases and J lost 5 bases. CDR3 length equals 13 residues. The CDR3 region is CASRREDHNEQFF. CDR3 nucleotides: TGTGCCAGCAGGCGGGAGGATCACAATGAGCAGTTCTTC.

This clone showed up just a few times. With a much larger clone just one base away, this may be a read error. The genes are TRBV6-2 or TRBV6-3 and TRBJ2-6; 8 bases fit TRBD1. Germline assignment: CDR1 MNHEY and CDR2 SVGEGT. CDR3 length: 17 residues. The V and J ends lost 6 bases and 0 bases, in that order; junction bases with no gene match: 7. The CDR3 region is CASRIDRGPSGANVLTF. The CDR3 DNA reads TGTGCCAGCAGGATTGACAGGGGACCCTCTGGGGCCAACGTCCTGACTTTC.

In this sample, this clone turned up many times. The chain joins TRBV2 to TRBJ1-6; unclear D gene. Germline CDR1 SNHLY, CDR2 FYNNEI. V was pared by 4 bases and J by 2 bases, with 12 bases between. The CDR3 has 16 residues. Here the CDR3 reads CASSVESVTYNSPLHF. The DNA of the CDR3 is TGTGCCAGCAGTGTGGAATCAGTAACCTATAATTCACCCCTCCACTTT.

This clone came up many times. The CDR3: CSAGTRLAGAETQYF. The CDR3 DNA follows: TGCAGTGCTGGCACCCGACTAGCGGGCGCAGAGACCCAGTACTTC. The gene calls are TRBV20-1 and TRBJ2-5; TRBD2 aligns across 10 bases. Germline values: CDR1 DFQATT, CDR2 SNEGSKA (reference sequence). This CDR3 region has 15 residues. With 5 bases clipped from V and 4 bases from J, the junction kept 10 bases outside the gene matches.

V and J are TRBV5-5 and TRBJ2-7; D not resolved. CDR3 length: 13 residues. V was shortened by 4 bases and J by 4 bases, with 12 bases between the two germline ends. Germline V gene lookup returns CDR1 SGHKS and CDR2 YYEKEE (reference sequence). CDR3 sequence: CASSAKTPYEQYF. The CDR3, as DNA: TGTGCCAGCAGCGCGAAAACCCCTTACGAGCAGTACTTC.

This clone was counted at least ten times. J is TRBJ2-2 and V is TRBV20-1; D is tentatively TRBD1 or TRBD2 (5 bases each). Germline V gene sequence: CDR1 DFQATT, CDR2 SNEGSKA (reference sequence). This CDR3 has 14 residues. Trimming removed 5 bases at V and 2 bases at J, with 12 bases between. CDR3 bases: TGCAGTGCTTTTGGGACGGAAAACACCGGGGAGCTGTTTTTT. It codes for CSAFGTENTGELFF.

This clone was seen repeatedly, ten times or more. Here the CDR3 reads CASSPSETMGEKLFF. CDR3 nucleotides: TGTGCCAGTAGTCCCTCGGAGACGATGGGTGAAAAACTGTTTTTT. The rearrangement uses TRBV19 and TRBJ1-4; D gene unclear. This CDR3 has 15 residues. Trimming pared 5 bases from V and 7 bases from J, leaving 17 bases between. Germline V gives CDR1 LNHDA, CDR2 SQIVND (reference sequence).